The present T cell receptor (beta chain) was sequenced within a study of T cell responses to AZD1222 COVID-19 vaccine. The method was immunoSEQ multiplex PCR; TCRdb's version includes in-frame clones alone and lacks a portion of them. The table has 100,000 or so clones, 86% seen once. Per the germline V gene, CDR1 is LNHDA and CDR2 is SQIVND (reference sequence). V lost 3 bases and J lost 4; bases outside the gene matches: 12. The CDR3 consists of 18 residues. Specimen: peripheral blood, collected on day 0 of AZD1222 vaccination. This receptor was obtained from an adult in good health. The chain has TRBV19 and TRBJ2-1; 10 bases are a match to TRBD2. In DNA, the CDR3 is TGTGCCAGTAGTATCAGAGCGGGGGGGCCCGTGAAGTACAATGAGCAGTTCTTC. Translating it yields CASSIRAGGPVKYNEQFF.